The 15 T cell receptor beta chains below were found in one sample sequenced in a study of blood T cells in healthy people across ages (dated by TCRdb to about 2015). Library method: 5' RACE. These reads were obtained on an Illumina HiSeq 2500. A second PCR of roughly 7 to 12 cycles was run with a J-beta primer mix and a sample-barcoded 5' primer. Clones were called with MiXCR by TCRdb after fastp trimmed the public reads at Q25, and only in-frame beta chains were retained. Entries are consolidated by CDR3 protein sequence, retaining the most common genes and DNA. Present in this sample are about 630,000 distinct CDR3 sequences, approximately 21% of which were seen just once. Of the sample, around 3.4% falls within the top ten clones. The sequencing input was blood. The receptors shown here come from a man between 65 and 85 years old in good health.

This clonotype was found a few times. This chain links TRBV6-5 with TRBJ2-5; D unresolved. CDR1 and CDR2 (germline): MNHEY, SVGAGI. Trimming removed 11 bases from V and 5 bases from J, with 9 bases in between. The CDR3 loop spans 10 amino acids. This CDR3 reads CACGNETQYF. The DNA of the CDR3 is TGTGCCTGTGGGAACGAGACCCAGTACTTC.

The chain joins TRBV14 to TRBJ2-3, with no clear D. V lost 0 bases to trimming and J lost 11 bases, with 12 bases between them. The CDR3 is made up of 13 amino acids. Looked up from germline, CDR1 is SGHDN and CDR2 is FVKESK. CDR3 sequence: CASSQDVRTVQYF. In DNA form, the CDR3 reads TGTGCCAGCAGCCAAGACGTCCGGACGGTGCAGTATTTT.

This clonotype was seen ten or more times. This rearrangement joins TRBV3-1 to TRBJ2-3; 8 bases fit TRBD2. The CDR3 spans 19 residues. Trimming removed 0 bases from V and 3 bases from J; junction bases left unmatched: 14. Per the germline V gene, CDR1 is LGHDT and CDR2 is YNNKEL (reference sequence). CDR3 in DNA: TGTGCCAGCAGCCAAGAATGGGAGGAGCGGGAGAGCGGTACAGATACGCAGTATTTT. Amino acids: CASSQEWEERESGTDTQYF.

Of note for this clonotype: Germline and junction disagree at one end, which may indicate a read error. The rearrangement links TRBV6-2 or TRBV6-3 to TRBJ1-3, with 7 bases that match TRBD1. CDR3 length equals 15 residues. Per the germline V gene, CDR1 is MNHEY and CDR2 is SVGEGT. CDR3 region: CASRRDRSSGNTICF. DNA for the CDR3: TGTGCCAGCAGACGGGACAGAAGCTCTGGAAACACCATATGTTTT.

The rearrangement links TRBV2 to TRBJ1-1; D is undetermined. Trimming took off 9 bases at V and 0 bases at J, with 17 bases between the two ends. The CDR3 has 15 amino acids. In germline, CDR1 is SNHLY, CDR2 FYNNEI. The CDR3 protein is CARSRSFPMNTEAFF. In DNA form, the CDR3 reads TGTGCCAGGAGCAGGTCCTTCCCAATGAACACTGAAGCTTTCTTT.

This clonotype was counted a few times. The chain employs TRBV29-1 and TRBJ1-4; D gene ambiguous. V was shortened by 4 bases and J by 0 bases, with 9 bases between the two germline ends. This CDR3 is built from 14 residues. In germline, CDR1 is SQVTM, CDR2 ANQGSEA. The CDR3 nucleotides are TGCAGCGTTGCGCACTATGCAACTAATGAAAAACTGTTTTTT. Protein sequence: CSVAHYATNEKLFF.

This clonotype has a handful of counts. The chain recombines TRBV11-3 with TRBJ2-5, with TRBD2 matching over 11 bases. The end of the DNA fits TRBJ2-1 better, so the J call may be wrong. The CDR3 contains 16 residues. Per the germline V gene, CDR1 is SGHNT and CDR2 is YENEEA. Written as DNA, the CDR3 is TGTGCCAGCAGCTTGGACACTAGCGGGAGTAGCCATGAGCAGTTCTTC. It encodes CASSLDTSGSSHEQFF.

There are a few counts of this clonotype. The V and J genes are TRBV5-1 and TRBJ2-5; TRBD2 matches 7 bases. The CDR3 is 14 residues long. V lost 4 bases, J lost 2 bases, and 5 bases stayed unmatched. The germline gives CDR1 SGHRS, CDR2 YFSETQ. The CDR3 nucleotides are TGCGCCAGCAGCGCAGTGGGGGGGCAAGAGACCCAGTACTTC. This codes for CASSAVGGQETQYF. The whole variable domain, remainder taken from reference TRBV5-1 and TRBJ2-5, is KAGVTQTPRYLIKTRGQQVTLSCSPISGHRSVSWYQQTPGQGLQFLFEYFSETQRNKGNFPGRFSGRQFSNSRSEMNVSTLELGDSALYLCASSAVGGQETQYFGPGTRLLVL.

This chain joins TRBV6-5 and TRBJ2-7; 8 bases line up with TRBD2. The germline V gene has CDR1 MNHEY and CDR2 SVGAGI. Trimming at V came to 0 bases and at J to 3 bases, leaving 7 bases not matched to a gene. This CDR3 contains 16 residues. The CDR3 is CASSYSSTGGIYEQYF. DNA for the CDR3: TGTGCCAGCAGTTACTCGTCGACGGGAGGGATCTACGAGCAGTACTTC.

The rearrangement joins TRBV24-1 to TRBJ1-1; 12 nucleotides agree with TRBD1. V was clipped by 11 bases and J by 3 bases; unmatched bases: 15. This CDR3 has 17 residues. Per the germline V gene, CDR1 is KGHDR and CDR2 is SFDVKD. The CDR3 nucleotides read TGTGCCATTTCACCGGGACAGGGGGCTGAGAGGGACACTGAAGCTTTCTTT. This translates into CAISPGQGAERDTEAFF.

Note on this clonotype: Germline and junction disagree at one end, which may indicate a read error. The chain joins TRBV12-3 or TRBV12-4 to TRBJ2-7; D remains unclear. The CDR3 contains 12 residues. CDR3 protein: CASSLPGSELYF. The CDR3 nucleotides are TGTGCCAGCAGTTTACCGGGTTCCGAGCTGTACTTC.

Only a few counts were recorded for this clonotype. The V gene is TRBV5-6, the J gene TRBJ2-5; D call uncertain. With 4 bases removed from V and 5 bases from J, the gap between germline ends came to 12 bases. CDR3 length equals 13 residues. Per germline, CDR1 SGHDT and CDR2 YYEEEE. CDR3 in amino acids: CASSLQNGETQYF. As DNA, the CDR3 is TGTGCCAGCAGCCTCCAGAACGGCGAGACCCAGTACTTC. The full variable domain, its missing parts supplied by reference TRBV5-6 and TRBJ2-5, is DAGVTQSPTHLIKTRGQQVTLRCSPKSGHDTVSWYQQALGQGPQFIFQYYEEEERQRGNFPDRFSGHQFPNYSSELNVNALLLGDSALYLCASSLQNGETQYFGPGTRLLVL.

The J gene is TRBJ2-7, the V gene TRBV20-1; D tentatively reads TRBD1 or TRBD2 (5 bases each). CDR1 and CDR2 (germline): DFQATT, SNEGSKA (reference sequence). This CDR3 is 12 amino acids long. Trimming left V 4 bases short and J 6 bases short, with 13 bases between. The CDR3 nucleotides read TGCAGTGCTAAATCGGGGCGGCGCGAGCAGTACTTC. This translates into CSAKSGRREQYF.

This clonotype was found a few times. The gene calls are TRBV15 and TRBJ2-5, with 7 nucleotides matching TRBD2. Germline V CDR1 and CDR2: LNHNV, YYDKDF (reference sequence). The CDR3 covers 15 residues. V lost 5 bases to trimming and J lost 0 bases; unmatched junction nucleotides: 6. CDR3 coding DNA: TGTGCCACCAGCCGAATAGCGGGTAACCAAGAGACCCAGTACTTC. Its translation: CATSRIAGNQETQYF. The full variable domain, its missing parts supplied by reference TRBV15 and TRBJ2-5, is DAMVIQNPRYQVTQFGKPVTLSCSQTLNHNVMYWYQQKSSQAPKLLFHYYDKDFNNEADTPDNFQSRRPNTSFCFLDIRSPGLGDTAMYLCATSRIAGNQETQYFGPGTRLLVL.

The CDR3 reads CASIRGTSALPRQFF. CDR3 coding DNA: TGTGCCAGCATAAGGGGGACTAGCGCCCTACCTAGGCAGTTCTTC. The chain combines TRBV6-1 with TRBJ2-1, with 10 bases lining up with TRBD2. V trimming: 7 bases; J trimming: 12 bases; junction bases outside the gene matches: 15. Germline V gives CDR1 MNHNS, CDR2 SASEGT. This CDR3 region has 15 residues.